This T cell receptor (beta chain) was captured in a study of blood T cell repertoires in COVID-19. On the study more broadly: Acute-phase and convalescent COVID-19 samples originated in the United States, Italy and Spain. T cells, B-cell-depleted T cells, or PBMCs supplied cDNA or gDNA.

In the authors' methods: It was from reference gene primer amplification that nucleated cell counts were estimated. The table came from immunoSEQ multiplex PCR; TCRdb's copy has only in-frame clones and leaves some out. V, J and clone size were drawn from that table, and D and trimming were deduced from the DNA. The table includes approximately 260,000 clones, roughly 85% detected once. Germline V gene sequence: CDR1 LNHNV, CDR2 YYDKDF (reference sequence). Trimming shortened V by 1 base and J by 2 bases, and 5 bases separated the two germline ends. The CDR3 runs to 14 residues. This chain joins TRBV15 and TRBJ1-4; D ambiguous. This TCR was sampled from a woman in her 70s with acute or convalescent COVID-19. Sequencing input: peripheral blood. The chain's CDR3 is CATSRGSTNEKLFF. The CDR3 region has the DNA TGTGCCACCAGCAGAGGTAGCACTAATGAAAAACTGTTTTTT.